This TCR beta chain was identified in a study of response to subunit inactivated influenza vaccine. Points on this clonotype: Its antigen is not known.

The J segment lost 2 bases and the V segment lost 5 bases, leaving 14 bases of the junction unmatched. CDR1 is DFQATT, CDR2 SNEGSKA, per germline (reference sequence). This CDR3 has 19 amino acids. Overall study findings and caveats: There was a suggestion from the authors that each seasonal influenza vaccination recruits few new T cells.

TCRdb re-analysed the RT-PCR reads in MiXCR, keeping a single row per CDR3 protein. Of over 150,000 distinct CDR3 sequences listed, approximately 8.7% were seen once; the top ten hold roughly a tenth. The material sequenced was non-naive T cells sorted from PBMCs, taken on the day of vaccination. The chain carries TRBV20-1 and TRBJ2-6, with 11 nucleotides matching TRBD1. The receptor was isolated from a man in his fifties or sixties who received an inactivated influenza vaccine. In nucleotides, the CDR3 is TGCAGTGCTTTTCAAATCCGGGACAGGGGGTTTCCTGGGGCCAACGTCCTGACTTTC. Translated: CSAFQIRDRGFPGANVLTF.